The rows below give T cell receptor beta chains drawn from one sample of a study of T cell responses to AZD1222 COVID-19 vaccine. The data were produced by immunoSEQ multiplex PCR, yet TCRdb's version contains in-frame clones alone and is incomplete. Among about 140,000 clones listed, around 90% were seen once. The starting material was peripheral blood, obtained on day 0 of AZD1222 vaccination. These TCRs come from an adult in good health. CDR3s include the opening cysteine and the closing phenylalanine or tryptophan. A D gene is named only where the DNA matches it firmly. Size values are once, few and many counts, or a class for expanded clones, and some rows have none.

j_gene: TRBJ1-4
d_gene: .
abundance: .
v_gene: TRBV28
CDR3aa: CASSFLGAQKEKLFF
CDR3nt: TGTGCCAGCAGTTTTCTGGGAGCTCAGAAGGAAAAACTGTTTTTT

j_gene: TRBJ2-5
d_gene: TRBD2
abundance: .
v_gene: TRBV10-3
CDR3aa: CAISDPRLAGETQYF
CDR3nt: TGTGCCATCAGTGACCCACGACTAGCGGGAGAGACCCAGTACTTC

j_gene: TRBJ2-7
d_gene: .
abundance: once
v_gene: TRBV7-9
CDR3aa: CASSFTRNEQYF
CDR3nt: TGTGCCAGCAGCTTTACTCGGAACGAGCAGTACTTC

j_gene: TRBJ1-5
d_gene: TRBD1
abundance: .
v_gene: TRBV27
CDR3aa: CASSPWTGSGNQPQHF
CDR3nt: TGTGCCAGCAGTCCGTGGACAGGTTCGGGCAATCAGCCCCAGCATTTT

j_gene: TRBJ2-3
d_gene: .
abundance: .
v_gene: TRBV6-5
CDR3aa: CASSYFAADTQYF
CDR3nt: TGTGCCAGCAGTTACTTCGCGGCAGATACGCAGTATTTT

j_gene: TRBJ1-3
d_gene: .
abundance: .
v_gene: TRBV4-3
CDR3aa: CASSQDGAGGNTIYF
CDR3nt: TGCGCCAGCAGCCAAGACGGGGCTGGAGGAAACACCATATATTTT

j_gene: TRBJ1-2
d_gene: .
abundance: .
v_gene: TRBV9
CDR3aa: CASSPQGLSYGYTF
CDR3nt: TGTGCCAGCAGCCCTCAGGGGCTCAGCTATGGCTACACCTTC

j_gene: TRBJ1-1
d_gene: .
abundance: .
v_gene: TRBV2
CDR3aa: CASSESTEVTSEAFF
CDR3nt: TGTGCCAGCAGTGAAAGTACAGAGGTAACATCTGAAGCTTTCTTT

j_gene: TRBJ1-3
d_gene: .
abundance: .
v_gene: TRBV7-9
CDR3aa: CASSSGNPESFSGNTIYF
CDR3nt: TGTGCCAGCAGCTCCGGAAACCCGGAATCCTTCTCTGGAAACACCATATATTTT

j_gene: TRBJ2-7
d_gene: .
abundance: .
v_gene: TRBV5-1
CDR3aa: CASSQQGWSYEQYF
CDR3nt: TGCGCCAGCAGCCAACAGGGTTGGTCGTACGAGCAGTACTTC

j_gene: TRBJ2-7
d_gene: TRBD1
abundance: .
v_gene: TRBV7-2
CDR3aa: CASSIEGQGGYEQYF
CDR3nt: TGTGCCAGCAGCATAGAAGGACAGGGGGGCTACGAGCAGTACTTC

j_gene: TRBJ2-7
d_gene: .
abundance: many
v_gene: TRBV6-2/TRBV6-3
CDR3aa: CASSPGTSSYEQYF
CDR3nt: TGTGCCAGCAGTCCCGGGACGTCCTCCTACGAGCAGTACTTC

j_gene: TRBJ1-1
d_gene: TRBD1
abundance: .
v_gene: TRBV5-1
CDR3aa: CASSWARGPPDEAFF
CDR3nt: TGCGCCAGCAGCTGGGCCAGGGGGCCCCCCGATGAAGCTTTCTTT

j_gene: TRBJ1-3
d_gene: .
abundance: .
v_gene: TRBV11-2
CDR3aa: CASRRTKTVTGNTIYF
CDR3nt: TGTGCCAGCAGGCGGACCAAGACAGTTACTGGAAACACCATATATTTT

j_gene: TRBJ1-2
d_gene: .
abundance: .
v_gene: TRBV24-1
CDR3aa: CATSKERAGPGISGYTF
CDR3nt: TGTGCCACCAGTAAGGAGAGAGCGGGGCCGGGTATTAGCGGCTACACCTTC

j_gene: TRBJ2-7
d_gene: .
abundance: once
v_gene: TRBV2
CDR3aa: CASGDYEQYF
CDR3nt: TGTGCCAGCGGGGACTACGAGCAGTACTTC

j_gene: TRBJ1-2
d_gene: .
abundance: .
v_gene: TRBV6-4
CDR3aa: CASSERGYGYTF
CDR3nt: TGTGCCAGCAGTGAAAGAGGTTATGGCTACACCTTC

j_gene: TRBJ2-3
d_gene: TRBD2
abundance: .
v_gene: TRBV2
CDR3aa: CASSRRLAIDTQYF
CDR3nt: TGTGCCAGCAGCCGGAGACTAGCCATCGATACGCAGTATTTT

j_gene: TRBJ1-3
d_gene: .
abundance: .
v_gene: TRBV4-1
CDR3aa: CASGDSVTIYF
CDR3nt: TGCGCCAGCGGGGATTCGGTCACCATATATTTT

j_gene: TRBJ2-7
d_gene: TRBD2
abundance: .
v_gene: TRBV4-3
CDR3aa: CASSQPWAGRSSYEQYF
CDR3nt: TGCGCCAGCAGCCAACCATGGGCCGGGAGGAGCTCCTACGAGCAGTACTTC

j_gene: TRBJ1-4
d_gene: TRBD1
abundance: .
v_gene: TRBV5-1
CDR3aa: CASSRDSGEANEKLFF
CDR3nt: TGCGCCAGCAGCCGGGACAGTGGGGAAGCTAATGAAAAACTGTTTTTT

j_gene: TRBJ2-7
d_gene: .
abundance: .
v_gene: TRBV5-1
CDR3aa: CASSRRLGVHSYEQYF
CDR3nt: TGCGCCAGCAGCCGGCGACTGGGGGTCCACTCCTACGAGCAGTACTTC

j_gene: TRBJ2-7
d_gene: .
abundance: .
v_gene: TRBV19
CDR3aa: CASRQTGGSSYEQYF
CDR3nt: TGTGCCAGTAGACAGACAGGAGGCAGCTCCTACGAGCAGTACTTC

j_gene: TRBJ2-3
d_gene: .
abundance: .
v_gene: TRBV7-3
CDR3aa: CASSLTPAAGDTQYF
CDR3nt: TGTGCCAGCAGCTTAACCCCAGCGGCCGGCGATACGCAGTATTTT

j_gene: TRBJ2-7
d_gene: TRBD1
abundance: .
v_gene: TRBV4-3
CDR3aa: CASSQDRGQGYEQYF
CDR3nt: TGCGCCAGCAGCCAAGATAGAGGACAGGGCTACGAGCAGTACTTC

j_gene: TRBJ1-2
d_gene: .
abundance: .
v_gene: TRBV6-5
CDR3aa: CASSYTPPGAGDGYTF
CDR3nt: TGTGCCAGCAGTTACACCCCCCCGGGTGCGGGGGATGGCTACACCTTC

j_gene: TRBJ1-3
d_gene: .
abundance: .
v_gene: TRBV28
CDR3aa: CASSFRGTGNTIYF
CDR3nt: TGTGCCAGCAGTTTTAGAGGGACTGGAAACACCATATATTTT

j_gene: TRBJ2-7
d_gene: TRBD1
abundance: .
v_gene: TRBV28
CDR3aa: CASSLFLGVRDRPNSYEQYF
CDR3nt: TGTGCCAGCAGTTTATTTCTAGGGGTACGGGACAGGCCAAACTCCTACGAGCAGTACTTC

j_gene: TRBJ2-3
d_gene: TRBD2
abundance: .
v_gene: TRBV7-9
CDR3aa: CASSLGLAGGTDTQYF
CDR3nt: TGTGCCAGCAGCTTAGGACTAGCGGGAGGTACAGATACGCAGTATTTT

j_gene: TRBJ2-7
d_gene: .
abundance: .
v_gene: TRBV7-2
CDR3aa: CASSLGHSQYF
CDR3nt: TGTGCCAGCAGCTTAGGGCATTCCCAGTACTTC

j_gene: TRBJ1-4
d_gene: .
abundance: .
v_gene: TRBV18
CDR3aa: CASSPGDTTNEKLFF
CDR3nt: TGTGCCAGCTCACCAGGAGATACAACTAATGAAAAACTGTTTTTT

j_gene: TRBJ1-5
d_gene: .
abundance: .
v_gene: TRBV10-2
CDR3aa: CASVGGVGQPQHF
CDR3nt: TGCGCCAGCGTTGGTGGGGTCGGTCAGCCCCAGCATTTT

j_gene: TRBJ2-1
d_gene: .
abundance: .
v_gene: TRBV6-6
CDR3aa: CASSYGGNEQFF
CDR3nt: TGTGCCAGCAGTTATGGGGGTAATGAGCAGTTCTTC

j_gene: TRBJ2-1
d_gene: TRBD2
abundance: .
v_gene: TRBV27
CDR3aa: CASSPLGLAGGKGFF
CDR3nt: TGTGCCAGCAGTCCCCTGGGACTAGCGGGAGGGAAGGGGTTCTTC

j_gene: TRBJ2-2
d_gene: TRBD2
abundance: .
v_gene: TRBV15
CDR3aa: CATSQSWTSGRRANTGELFF
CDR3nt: TGTGCCACCAGCCAAAGCTGGACTAGCGGGAGGCGGGCGAACACCGGGGAGCTGTTTTTT

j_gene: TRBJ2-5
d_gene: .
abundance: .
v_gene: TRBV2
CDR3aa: CASSLQETQYF
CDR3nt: TGTGCCAGCAGTCTTCAAGAGACCCAGTACTTC

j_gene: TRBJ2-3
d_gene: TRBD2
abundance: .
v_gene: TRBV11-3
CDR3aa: CASSPTLGTSRTDTQYF
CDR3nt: TGTGCCAGCAGCCCGACCTTGGGGACTAGCAGAACAGATACGCAGTATTTT

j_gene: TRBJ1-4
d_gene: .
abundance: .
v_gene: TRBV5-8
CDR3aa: CASSPGVFEEEKLFF
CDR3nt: TGTGCCAGCAGCCCCGGGGTCTTTGAGGAGGAAAAACTGTTTTTT

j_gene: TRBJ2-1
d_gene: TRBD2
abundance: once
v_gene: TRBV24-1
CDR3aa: CATSDETSGPGRSNEQFF
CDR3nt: TGTGCCACCAGTGATGAAACTAGCGGCCCCGGACGTAGCAATGAGCAGTTCTTC

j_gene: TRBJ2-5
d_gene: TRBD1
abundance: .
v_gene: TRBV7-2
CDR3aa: CASSLSRGRETQYF
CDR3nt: TGTGCCAGCAGCTTAAGTAGGGGGCGAGAGACCCAGTACTTC

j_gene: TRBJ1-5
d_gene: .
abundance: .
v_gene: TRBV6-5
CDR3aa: CASSPSGSQPQHF
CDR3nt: TGTGCCAGCAGTCCCTCGGGCAGTCAGCCCCAGCATTTT

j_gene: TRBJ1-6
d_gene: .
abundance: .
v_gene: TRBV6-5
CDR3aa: CASSRGPTSPLHF
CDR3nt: TGTGCCAGCAGTCGGGGCCCCACCTCGCCCCTCCACTTT

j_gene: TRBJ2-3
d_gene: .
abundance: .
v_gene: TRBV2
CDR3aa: CAAQGGGRTDTQYF
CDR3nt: TGTGCCGCCCAAGGGGGGGGGCGGACAGATACGCAGTATTTT

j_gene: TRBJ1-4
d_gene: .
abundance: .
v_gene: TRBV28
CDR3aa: CASRSGFDEKLFF
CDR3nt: TGTGCCAGCAGATCGGGGTTCGATGAAAAACTGTTTTTT

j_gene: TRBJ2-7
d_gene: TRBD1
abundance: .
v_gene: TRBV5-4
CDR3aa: CASKGDRGLEQYF
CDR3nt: TGTGCCAGCAAGGGGGACAGGGGGCTCGAGCAGTACTTC

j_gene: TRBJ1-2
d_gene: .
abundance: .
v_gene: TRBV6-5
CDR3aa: CASRGSSYGYTF
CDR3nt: TGTGCCAGCAGGGGCAGTAGCTATGGCTACACCTTC

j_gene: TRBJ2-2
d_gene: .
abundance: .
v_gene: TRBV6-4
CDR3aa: CASSDSGFNTGELFF
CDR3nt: TGTGCCAGCAGTGACTCGGGATTTAACACCGGGGAGCTGTTTTTT